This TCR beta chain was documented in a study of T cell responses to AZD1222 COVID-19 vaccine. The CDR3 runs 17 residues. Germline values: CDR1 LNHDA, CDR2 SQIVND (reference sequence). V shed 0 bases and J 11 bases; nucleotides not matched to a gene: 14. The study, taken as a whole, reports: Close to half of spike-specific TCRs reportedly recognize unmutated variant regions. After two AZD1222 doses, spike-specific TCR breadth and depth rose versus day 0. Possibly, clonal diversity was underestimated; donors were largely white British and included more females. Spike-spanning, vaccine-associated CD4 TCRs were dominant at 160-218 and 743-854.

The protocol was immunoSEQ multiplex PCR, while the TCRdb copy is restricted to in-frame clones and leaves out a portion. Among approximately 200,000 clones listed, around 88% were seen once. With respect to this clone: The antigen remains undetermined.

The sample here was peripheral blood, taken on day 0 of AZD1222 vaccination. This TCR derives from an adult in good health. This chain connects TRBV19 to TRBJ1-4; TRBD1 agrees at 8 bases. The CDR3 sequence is CASSIDPPQGEPVKLFF. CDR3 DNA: TGTGCCAGTAGTATAGATCCCCCACAGGGGGAGCCAGTGAAACTGTTTTTT.